One sample yielded the 2 T cell receptor beta chains listed below, sequenced in a study of post-analysis software for immune sequencing data (dated by TCRdb to about 2015). What the research found in general, with its limitations: Patients showed significantly higher frequencies than controls for roughly 5 TRBV segments, among them TRBV5-6, TRBV5-1 and TRBV20-1.

Library preparation employed PCR. For sequencing, an Illumina HiSeq 2500 was employed. To reduce PCR and sequencing biases, unique molecular identifiers were built into the TCR beta cDNA libraries. Starting from the raw public reads, TCRdb applied fastp trimming at Q25, assembled clones with MiXCR and retained in-frame beta chains. Entries that share a CDR3 protein sequence are merged under the most common genes and DNA. Present in this sample are approximately 180,000 distinct CDR3 sequences, about 29% of which were seen just once. Roughly 1.6% of the sample lies in the top ten. These TCRs are of unknown antigen specificity. Input material: blood. Receptor source: a girl between 10 and 17 years old with multiple sclerosis.

A note on this clonotype: This sequence may be a read error, since a much larger clone differs from it by one base. The V and J genes are TRBV4-1 and TRBJ2-5, with D maybe TRBD2 (6 bases). V lost 4 bases to trimming and J lost 11 bases, with 29 bases between them. This CDR3 spans 17 amino acids. The germline V gene has CDR1 MGHRA and CDR2 YSYEKL. The CDR3 region is CASSLVLASSSYNEQYF. The CDR3 bases are TGCGCCAGCAGCCTAGTCCTAGCGAGCAGCTCCTACAATGAGCAGTACTTC.

This clonotype was seen a few times. This chain uses TRBV3-1 with TRBJ1-6; a weak D match, TRBD1 (6 bases). Germline V CDR1 and CDR2: LGHDT, YNNKEL (reference sequence). The length of the CDR3 is 15 residues. V lost 1 base and J 3 bases, leaving 7 bases between the germline ends. Here the CDR3 DNA reads TGTGCCAGCAGCCAAGGGGACATCTATAATTCACCCCTCCACTTT. It is translated as CASSQGDIYNSPLHF.